This TCR beta chain came from a study of PD-1 blockade in classical Hodgkin lymphoma. Study information: Nivolumab 3 mg/kg was given intravenously every 2 weeks.

This clone was recorded a few times. Its antigen is unidentified. Every patient relapsed after autologous stem cell transplantation, and brentuximab vedotin exposure varied. Complete response, partial response or progressive disease made up the best responses. V gave up 4 bases and J gave up 7 bases; unmatched junction bases: 13. The germline CDR1 and CDR2 sequences are SGHNT and YYREEE (reference sequence). This CDR3 spans 16 amino acids. Clones were sequenced by immunoSEQ multiplex PCR, and TCRdb holds only the in-frame ones, with some missing. The sample lists 25,000 or so clones; approximately 64% were seen once. Regarding the study as a whole: Prior therapy or disease activity may underlie the repertoire differences, whose causes remain undefined.

V gene TRBV5-4 combines with J gene TRBJ2-1, with 8 bases that match TRBD2. The TCR originated in a human donor with classical Hodgkin lymphoma. The source was peripheral blood mononuclear cells (PBMCs), collected before the second cycle of nivolumab. Written as DNA, the CDR3 is TGTGCCAGCAGCGCGGTCGGCTCGGGAGGGATAAATGAGCAGTTCTTC. This translates into CASSAVGSGGINEQFF.